Shown below are 7 T cell receptor beta chains from a single sample sequenced in a study of blood T cell repertoires in COVID-19. Generated by immunoSEQ multiplex PCR, the TCRdb table keeps only in-frame clones and is missing some. The sample carries 150,000 to 200,000 clones, 84% recorded once. The sequenced material came from peripheral blood. Receptors were obtained from a woman aged 70-85 years with COVID-19, enrolled during active disease.

This chain uses TRBV5-1 with TRBJ1-1; no definite D call. CDR1 SGHRS and CDR2 YFSETQ come from the germline V gene. Trimming removed 0 bases from V and 1 base from J, with 13 bases in between. The CDR3 runs to 16 residues. The CDR3 bases are TGCGCCAGCAGCTTGGGCCAAGAGAAATGGAACACTGAAGCTTTCTTT. Protein product: CASSLGQEKWNTEAFF.

The V and J genes are TRBV5-1 and TRBJ2-3; TRBD2 matches 8 bases. Trimming cost V 0 bases and J 2 bases; bases outside gene matches: 5. CDR1 SGHRS and CDR2 YFSETQ come from the germline V gene. The CDR3 consists of 16 residues. The CDR3 is CASSLGAGGPTDTQYF. The CDR3 region has the DNA TGCGCCAGCAGCTTGGGGGCGGGAGGTCCCACAGATACGCAGTATTTT.

This clone was seen only once. The V gene is TRBV7-8, the J gene TRBJ1-1; 8 nucleotides align to TRBD1. The germline gives CDR1 SGHVS, CDR2 FQNEAQ. CDR3 size: 16 residues. The ends lost 4 bases at V and 11 bases at J; junction bases unmatched: 18. The CDR3 DNA reads as TGTGCCAGCAGCTCGATAGCGGACAGGGTGGGATCCTCCGCTTTCTTT. Translation gives CASSSIADRVGSSAFF.

The chain carries TRBV27 and TRBJ2-1; 8 nucleotides line up with TRBD2. Trimming cost V 3 bases and J 0 bases; bases outside gene matches: 1. Germline assignment: CDR1 MNHEY and CDR2 SMNVEV (reference sequence). The CDR3 is 15 residues long. The CDR3 DNA is TGTGCCAGCAGTTTCACTAGCGGCTCCTACAATGAGCAGTTCTTC. Its protein product is CASSFTSGSYNEQFF.

V and J are TRBV28 and TRBJ1-4; 7 bases are shared with TRBD1. The CDR3 has 17 residues. Germline CDR1 and CDR2: MDHEN and SYDVKM. After removal of 5 bases from V and 8 bases from J, the junction contained 17 bases not matched to a gene. This chain's CDR3 is CASSPTGDPLGEEKLFF. The CDR3 coding sequence is TGTGCCAGCAGTCCTACAGGGGACCCACTCGGGGAAGAAAAACTGTTTTTT.

The rearrangement joins TRBV9 to TRBJ1-1; D not resolved. V was shortened by 3 bases and J by 1 base, with 10 bases between the two germline ends. The CDR3 totals 14 residues. Germline assignment: CDR1 SGDLS and CDR2 YYNGEE. The CDR3 loop reads CASSAYSSNTEAFF. The CDR3 DNA follows: TGTGCCAGCAGCGCCTACAGTTCGAACACTGAAGCTTTCTTT.

The CDR3 spells CASSGDRGRGEKLFF. The CDR3 DNA follows: TGTGCCAGCAGTGGGGACAGGGGGCGAGGAGAAAAACTGTTTTTT. V is TRBV2 and J is TRBJ1-4; 12 positions agree with TRBD1. The CDR3 has 15 amino acids. Germline values: CDR1 SNHLY, CDR2 FYNNEI. V was clipped by 4 bases and J by 8 bases; unmatched bases: 5.